Listed here is a single TCR beta chain. The sample originates from a study of cytomegalovirus exposure and HLA in healthy donors. Study background: In an early release, HLA-typed donors contributed tens of millions of unique TCR sequences.

The PCR had 60 Vbeta and 13 Jbeta primers. Clones were read by immunoSEQ multiplex PCR, and TCRdb kept only the in-frame ones, dropping some. The sample carries about 150,000 clones, about three quarters recorded once. Sequencing was performed on PBMCs. The source of this sequence is a man between 18 and 35 years old in good health and CMV-seronegative.

The CDR3 here is CASSVGQTNTEAFF. The CDR3 nucleotides are TGTGCCAGCAGCGTAGGGCAAACGAACACTGAAGCTTTCTTT. V and J are TRBV9 and TRBJ1-1, with D unresolved. The CDR3 is made up of 14 amino acids. The germline gives CDR1 SGDLS, CDR2 YYNGEE. The germline V and J ends were trimmed by 0 bases and 1 base, with 7 bases remaining between them.